Listed here are 8 T cell receptor beta chains from one sample, sequenced in a study of read filtering for tumor transcriptome and immune sequencing. From roughly 0.4 ug of RNA, a library with molecular barcoded alpha/delta and beta/gamma adaptors was made. TCRdb fed the reads into MiXCR, producing one record per CDR3 protein. The sample shows tens of thousands of distinct CDR3 sequences, around 15% of them seen only once. Sequencing was carried out using a population of CD138-negative cells sorted from bone marrow. All receptors derive from a donor aged 40 or older with multiple myeloma.

This clonotype has a count of ten or more. This sequence joins TRBV29-1 and TRBJ1-1, with D unresolved. V lost 6 bases and J lost 3, with 14 bases in between. This CDR3 has 13 residues. CDR1 and CDR2 (germline): SQVTM, ANQGSEA. The chain's CDR3 is CSVVRGSHTEAFF. The CDR3, as DNA: TGCAGCGTCGTACGTGGAAGCCACACTGAAGCTTTCTTT.

At least ten counts were recorded for this clonotype. The V and J genes are TRBV10-3 and TRBJ2-7, with a tentative D call TRBD2 (5 bases). Germline-derived CDR1 and CDR2 are ENHRY and SYGVKD. V lost 3 bases and J lost 6, with 12 bases in between. The CDR3 contains 13 residues. Here the CDR3 DNA reads TGTGCCATCAGTGACTTATCGGGGTCCGAGCAGTACTTC. This encodes CAISDLSGSEQYF.

In this sample, this clonotype turned up many times. CDR3 sequence (DNA): TGTGCCAGCAGCCAAGTGAGGGGCCCTGGGGCCAACGTCCTGACTTTC. Amino acids: CASSQVRGPGANVLTF. The V gene is TRBV3-1, the J gene TRBJ2-6; D tentatively reads TRBD1 or TRBD2 (5 bases each). Germline-derived CDR1 and CDR2 are LGHDT and YNNKEL (reference sequence). Trimming cost V 1 base and J 2 bases, with 9 bases left between them. The CDR3 is made up of 16 amino acids.

The sample holds a few counts of this clonotype. The V call is TRBV28, the J call TRBJ2-5, with TRBD2 matching 8 bases. This CDR3 is 13 amino acids long. Germline CDR1 and CDR2: MDHEN and SYDVKM. The trim removed 3 bases at V and 4 bases at J, leaving 1 base unmatched. CDR3 DNA: TGTGCCAGCAGTTTGGCGGGAGGAGAGACCCAGTACTTC. Its translation is CASSLAGGETQYF. Combining the CDR3 with reference TRBV28 and TRBJ2-5 gives the whole variable domain DVKVTQSSRYLVKRTGEKVFLECVQDMDHENMFWYRQDPGLGLRLIYFSYDVKMKEKGDIPEGYSVSREKKERFSLILESASTNQTSMYLCASSLAGGETQYFGPGTRLLVL.

In its sample, this clonotype was seen many times. This chain joins TRBV28 and TRBJ2-4, with 12 positions matching TRBD2. Germline V gene lookup returns CDR1 MDHEN and CDR2 SYDVKM. This CDR3 has 17 amino acids. The junction had 6 bases not matched to a gene; V was cut back by 3 bases and J by 3 bases. In nucleotides, the CDR3 is TGTGCCAGCAGTTTCCTGGCTAGCGGGAGGGTCAAAAACATTCAGTACTTC. Its translation: CASSFLASGRVKNIQYF.

This clonotype came up many times. A junction end diverges from the germline sequence, so it may reflect a read error. This sequence joins TRBV20-1 and TRBJ2-1, with TRBD2 identical over 11 bases. This CDR3 spans 14 amino acids. Germline CDR1 DFQATT, CDR2 SNEGSKA (reference sequence). The CDR3 nucleotides are TGCAGTACTAGCGGGAGATACTCCTACAATGAGCAGTTCTTC. Its translation: CSTSGRYSYNEQFF.

This clonotype came up many times. The genes are TRBV20-1 and TRBJ2-2, with TRBD2 matching 7 bases. The CDR3 runs to 13 residues. Germline assignment: CDR1 DFQATT and CDR2 SNEGSKA (reference sequence). This CDR3 is CSSAWAGVGELFF. The CDR3 nucleotides read TGCAGCTCCGCCTGGGCGGGAGTGGGGGAGCTGTTTTTT.

A few counts support this clonotype. The genes are TRBV19 and TRBJ1-5; TRBD1 aligns across 8 bases. The CDR3 length is 14 residues. Trimming cost V 8 bases and J 4 bases; bases outside gene matches: 7. Germline V gene sequence: CDR1 LNHDA, CDR2 SQIVND (reference sequence). CDR3 in amino acids: CASYDRGPNQPQHF. The CDR3 nucleotides read TGTGCCAGTTATGACAGGGGTCCTAATCAGCCCCAGCATTTT. The variable domain in full, completed from reference TRBV19 and TRBJ1-5, reads DGGITQSPKYLFRKEGQNVTLSCEQNLNHDAMYWYRQDPGQGLRLIYYSQIVNDFQKGDIAEGYSVSREKKESFPLTVTSAQKNPTAFYLCASYDRGPNQPQHFGDGTRLSIL.